This T cell receptor (beta chain) was observed in a study of shared clonotypes between healthy human individuals. Naive CD8 cells lacked CD45RO and underwent positive selection for CCR7, leaving out terminally differentiated effector memory CD45RA+ cells. Data came from immunoSEQ multiplex PCR; TCRdb stores just in-frame clones and leaves some out. The sample has some 2,100,000 clones; just over 90% are singletons. With 4 bases clipped from V and 7 bases from J, the junction kept 7 bases outside the gene matches. This CDR3 has 15 amino acids. Germline V CDR1 and CDR2: LGHNA, YSLEER. Sequencing input: naive CD8+ T cells from PBMCs. The clonotype comes from a man between 18 and 35 years old in good health. Some clones in this sample may be carry-over from other donors' samples. The chain couples TRBV4-3 to TRBJ2-7; 13 bases match TRBD2. The CDR3: CASSRGTSGKGEQYF. The CDR3 nucleotides are TGCGCCAGCAGCCGAGGGACTAGCGGGAAAGGAGAGCAGTACTTC.